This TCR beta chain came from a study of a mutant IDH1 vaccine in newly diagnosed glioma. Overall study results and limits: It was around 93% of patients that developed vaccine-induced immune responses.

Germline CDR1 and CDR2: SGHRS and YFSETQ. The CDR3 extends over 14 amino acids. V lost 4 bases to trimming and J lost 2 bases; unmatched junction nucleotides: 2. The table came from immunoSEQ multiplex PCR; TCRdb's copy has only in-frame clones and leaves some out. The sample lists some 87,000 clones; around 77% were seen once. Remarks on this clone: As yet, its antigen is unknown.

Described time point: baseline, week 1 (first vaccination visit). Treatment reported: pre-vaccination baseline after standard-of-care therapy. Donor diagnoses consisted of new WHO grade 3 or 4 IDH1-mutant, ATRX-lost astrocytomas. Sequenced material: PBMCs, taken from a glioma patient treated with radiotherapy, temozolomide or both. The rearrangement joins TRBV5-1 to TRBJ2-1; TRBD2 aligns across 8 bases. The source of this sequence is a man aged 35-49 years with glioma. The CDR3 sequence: CASSMGLAYNEQFF. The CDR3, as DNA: TGCGCCAGCAGCATGGGACTAGCCTACAATGAGCAGTTCTTC. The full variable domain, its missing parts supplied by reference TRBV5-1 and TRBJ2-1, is KAGVTQTPRYLIKTRGQQVTLSCSPISGHRSVSWYQQTPGQGLQFLFEYFSETQRNKGNFPGRFSGRQFSNSRSEMNVSTLELGDSALYLCASSMGLAYNEQFFGPGTRLTVL.